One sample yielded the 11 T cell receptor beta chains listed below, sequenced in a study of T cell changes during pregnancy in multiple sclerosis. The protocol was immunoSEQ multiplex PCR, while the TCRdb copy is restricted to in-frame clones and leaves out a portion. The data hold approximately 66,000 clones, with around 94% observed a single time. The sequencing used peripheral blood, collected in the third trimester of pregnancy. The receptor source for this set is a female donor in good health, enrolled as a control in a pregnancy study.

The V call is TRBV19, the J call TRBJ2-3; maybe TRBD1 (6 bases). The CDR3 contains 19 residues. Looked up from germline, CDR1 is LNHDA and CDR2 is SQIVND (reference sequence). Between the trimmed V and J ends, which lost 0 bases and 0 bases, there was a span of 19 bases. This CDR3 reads CASSIEGRGLSASTDTQYF. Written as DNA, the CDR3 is TGTGCCAGTAGTATAGAGGGTAGGGGGTTATCCGCTAGCACAGATACGCAGTATTTT.

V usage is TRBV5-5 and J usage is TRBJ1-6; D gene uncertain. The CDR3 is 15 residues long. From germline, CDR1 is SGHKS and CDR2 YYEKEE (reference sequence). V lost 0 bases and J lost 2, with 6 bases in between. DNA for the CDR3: TGTGCCAGCAGCTTGGGGGCCCCCTATAATTCACCCCTCCACTTT. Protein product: CASSLGAPYNSPLHF.

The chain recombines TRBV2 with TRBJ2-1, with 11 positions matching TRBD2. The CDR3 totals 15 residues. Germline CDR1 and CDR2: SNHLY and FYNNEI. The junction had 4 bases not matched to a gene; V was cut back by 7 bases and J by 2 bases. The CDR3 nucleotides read TGTGCCAGCACAAGTAGCGGGAGGGCCTACAATGAGCAGTTCTTC. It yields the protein CASTSSGRAYNEQFF.

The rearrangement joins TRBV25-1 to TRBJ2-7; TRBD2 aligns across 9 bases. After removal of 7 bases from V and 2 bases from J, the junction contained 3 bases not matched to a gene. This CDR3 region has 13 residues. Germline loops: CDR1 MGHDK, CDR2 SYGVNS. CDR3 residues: CASTGTSTYEQYF. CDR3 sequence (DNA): TGTGCCAGCACTGGGACTAGCACCTACGAGCAGTACTTC.

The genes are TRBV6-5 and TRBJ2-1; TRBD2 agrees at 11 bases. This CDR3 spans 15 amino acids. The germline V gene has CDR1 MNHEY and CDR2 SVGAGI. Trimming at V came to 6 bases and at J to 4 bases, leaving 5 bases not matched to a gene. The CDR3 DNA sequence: TGTGCCAGCAGACCCCGACTAGCGGGGTACAATGAGCAGTTCTTC. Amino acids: CASRPRLAGYNEQFF.

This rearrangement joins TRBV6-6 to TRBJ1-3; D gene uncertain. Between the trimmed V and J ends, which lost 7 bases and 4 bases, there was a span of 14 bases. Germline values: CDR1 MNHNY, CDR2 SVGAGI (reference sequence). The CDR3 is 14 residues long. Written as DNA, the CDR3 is TGTGCCAGCACCGCCGGGTCGGGAGGAAACACCATATATTTT. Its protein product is CASTAGSGGNTIYF.

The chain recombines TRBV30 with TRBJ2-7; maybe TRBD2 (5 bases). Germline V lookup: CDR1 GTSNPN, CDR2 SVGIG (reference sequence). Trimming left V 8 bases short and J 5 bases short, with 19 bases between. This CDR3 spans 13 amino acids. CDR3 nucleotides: TGTGCCGGATGGCGCGGCGGAGGAAACGAGCAGTACTTC. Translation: CAGWRGGGNEQYF.

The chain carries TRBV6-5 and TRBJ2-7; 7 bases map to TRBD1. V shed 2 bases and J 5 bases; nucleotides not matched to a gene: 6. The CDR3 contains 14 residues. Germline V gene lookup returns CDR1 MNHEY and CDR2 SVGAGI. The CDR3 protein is CASSYRTGLDEQYF. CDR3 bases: TGTGCCAGCAGTTACCGGACAGGACTCGACGAGCAGTACTTC.

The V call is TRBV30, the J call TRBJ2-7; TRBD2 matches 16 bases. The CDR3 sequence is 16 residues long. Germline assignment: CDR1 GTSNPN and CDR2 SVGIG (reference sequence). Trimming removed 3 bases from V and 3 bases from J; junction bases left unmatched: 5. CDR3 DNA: TGTGCCTGGAGACTCGGGACTAGCGGGAGGGTCTACGAGCAGTACTTC. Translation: CAWRLGTSGRVYEQYF.

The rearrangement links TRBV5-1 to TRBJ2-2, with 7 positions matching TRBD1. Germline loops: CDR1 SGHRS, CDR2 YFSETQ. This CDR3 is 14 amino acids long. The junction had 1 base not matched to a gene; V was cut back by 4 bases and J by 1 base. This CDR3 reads CASSGTENTGELFF. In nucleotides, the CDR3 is TGCGCCAGCAGCGGGACAGAGAACACCGGGGAGCTGTTTTTT.

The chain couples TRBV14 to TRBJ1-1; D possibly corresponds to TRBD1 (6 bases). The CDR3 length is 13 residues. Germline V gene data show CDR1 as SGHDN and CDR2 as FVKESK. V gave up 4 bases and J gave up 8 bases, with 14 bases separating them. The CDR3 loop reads CASSRRGTGEAFF. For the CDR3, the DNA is TGTGCCAGCAGCCGAAGGGGCACAGGGGAAGCTTTCTTT.